This T cell receptor (beta chain) derives from a study of cytomegalovirus exposure and HLA in healthy donors. Germline CDR1 reads LNHDA; CDR2 reads SQIVND (reference sequence). J gave up 7 bases and V 6 bases, and 2 bases lay outside the gene matches. The CDR3 totals 11 residues. Study findings and constraints: For most TCR sequences rarity was the rule, although some public TCRs occurred in many donors.

Turning to this clone: Its cognate antigen is unknown.

The data were produced by immunoSEQ multiplex PCR, yet TCRdb's version contains in-frame clones alone and is incomplete. There are 100,000 to 120,000 clones in the sample; more than 70% occur only once, and under 2% lies in the top ten. Source material: PBMCs. The sequence came from a woman aged 18-29 years in good health and CMV-seronegative. The chain recombines TRBV19 with TRBJ2-5; 7 bases map to TRBD1. The CDR3 DNA sequence: TGTGCCAGTAGAACAGGGGTGACCCAGTACTTC. Translation gives CASRTGVTQYF. The entire variable domain, with the rest obtained from reference TRBV19 and TRBJ2-5, is as follows: DGGITQSPKYLFRKEGQNVTLSCEQNLNHDAMYWYRQDPGQGLRLIYYSQIVNDFQKGDIAEGYSVSREKKESFPLTVTSAQKNPTAFYLCASRTGVTQYFGPGTRLLVL.